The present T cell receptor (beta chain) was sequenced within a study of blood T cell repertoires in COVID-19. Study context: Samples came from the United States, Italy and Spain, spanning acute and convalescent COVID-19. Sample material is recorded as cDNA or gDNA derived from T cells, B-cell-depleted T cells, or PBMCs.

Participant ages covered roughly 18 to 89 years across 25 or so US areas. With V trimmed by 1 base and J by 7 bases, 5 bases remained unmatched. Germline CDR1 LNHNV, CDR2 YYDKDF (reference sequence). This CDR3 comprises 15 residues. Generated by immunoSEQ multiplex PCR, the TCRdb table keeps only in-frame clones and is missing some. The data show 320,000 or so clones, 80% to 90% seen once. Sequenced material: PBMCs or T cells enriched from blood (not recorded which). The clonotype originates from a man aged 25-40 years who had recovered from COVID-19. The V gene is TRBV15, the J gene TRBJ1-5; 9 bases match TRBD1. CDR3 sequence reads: CATSRVQGARQPQHF. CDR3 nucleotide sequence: TGTGCCACCAGCAGAGTACAGGGGGCTAGACAGCCCCAGCATTTT. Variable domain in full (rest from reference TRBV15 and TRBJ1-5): DAMVIQNPRYQVTQFGKPVTLSCSQTLNHNVMYWYQQKSSQAPKLLFHYYDKDFNNEADTPDNFQSRRPNTSFCFLDIRSPGLGDTAMYLCATSRVQGARQPQHFGDGTRLSIL.